Below are 3 T cell receptor beta chains sequenced from a single sample in a study of shared clonotypes between healthy human individuals. Method: immunoSEQ multiplex PCR; TCRdb's copy keeps in-frame clones and lacks some. Of around 2,000,000 clones in the sample, 90% to 95% were seen once. The specimen was naive CD4+ T cells sorted from blood. Specified subset: CD45RA+ positively selected. These receptors were taken from a man aged 18 to 30 in good health.

The chain combines TRBV4-3 with TRBJ2-7; 8 nucleotides align to TRBD1. This CDR3 region has 14 residues. V shed 4 bases, J shed 5 bases, and the junction held 7 bases outside the gene matches. Germline V gene sequence: CDR1 LGHNA, CDR2 YSLEER. CDR3 DNA sequence: TGCGCCAGCAGCCGAAGGACAGGGTTCGACGAGCAGTACTTC. It encodes CASSRRTGFDEQYF.

The chain employs TRBV9 and TRBJ2-3, with a tentative D call TRBD1 (5 bases). This CDR3 spans 15 amino acids. CDR1 is SGDLS, CDR2 YYNGEE, per germline. Trimming removed 9 bases at V and 0 bases at J, with 17 bases between. The CDR3 bases are TGTGCCACCTCCCGAACAGGTCTAAGCACAGATACGCAGTATTTT. Its protein is CATSRTGLSTDTQYF.

In its sample, this clone was seen once. This chain uses TRBV28 with TRBJ1-6; TRBD1 might be the D (5 bases). Germline V CDR1 and CDR2: MDHEN, SYDVKM. This CDR3 contains 16 residues. V gave up 3 bases and J gave up 10 bases, with 19 bases separating them. In DNA, the CDR3 is TGTGCCAGCAGTTTTGCCGGGACGGGGTTTCACTCACCCCTCCACTTT. Translated: CASSFAGTGFHSPLHF.